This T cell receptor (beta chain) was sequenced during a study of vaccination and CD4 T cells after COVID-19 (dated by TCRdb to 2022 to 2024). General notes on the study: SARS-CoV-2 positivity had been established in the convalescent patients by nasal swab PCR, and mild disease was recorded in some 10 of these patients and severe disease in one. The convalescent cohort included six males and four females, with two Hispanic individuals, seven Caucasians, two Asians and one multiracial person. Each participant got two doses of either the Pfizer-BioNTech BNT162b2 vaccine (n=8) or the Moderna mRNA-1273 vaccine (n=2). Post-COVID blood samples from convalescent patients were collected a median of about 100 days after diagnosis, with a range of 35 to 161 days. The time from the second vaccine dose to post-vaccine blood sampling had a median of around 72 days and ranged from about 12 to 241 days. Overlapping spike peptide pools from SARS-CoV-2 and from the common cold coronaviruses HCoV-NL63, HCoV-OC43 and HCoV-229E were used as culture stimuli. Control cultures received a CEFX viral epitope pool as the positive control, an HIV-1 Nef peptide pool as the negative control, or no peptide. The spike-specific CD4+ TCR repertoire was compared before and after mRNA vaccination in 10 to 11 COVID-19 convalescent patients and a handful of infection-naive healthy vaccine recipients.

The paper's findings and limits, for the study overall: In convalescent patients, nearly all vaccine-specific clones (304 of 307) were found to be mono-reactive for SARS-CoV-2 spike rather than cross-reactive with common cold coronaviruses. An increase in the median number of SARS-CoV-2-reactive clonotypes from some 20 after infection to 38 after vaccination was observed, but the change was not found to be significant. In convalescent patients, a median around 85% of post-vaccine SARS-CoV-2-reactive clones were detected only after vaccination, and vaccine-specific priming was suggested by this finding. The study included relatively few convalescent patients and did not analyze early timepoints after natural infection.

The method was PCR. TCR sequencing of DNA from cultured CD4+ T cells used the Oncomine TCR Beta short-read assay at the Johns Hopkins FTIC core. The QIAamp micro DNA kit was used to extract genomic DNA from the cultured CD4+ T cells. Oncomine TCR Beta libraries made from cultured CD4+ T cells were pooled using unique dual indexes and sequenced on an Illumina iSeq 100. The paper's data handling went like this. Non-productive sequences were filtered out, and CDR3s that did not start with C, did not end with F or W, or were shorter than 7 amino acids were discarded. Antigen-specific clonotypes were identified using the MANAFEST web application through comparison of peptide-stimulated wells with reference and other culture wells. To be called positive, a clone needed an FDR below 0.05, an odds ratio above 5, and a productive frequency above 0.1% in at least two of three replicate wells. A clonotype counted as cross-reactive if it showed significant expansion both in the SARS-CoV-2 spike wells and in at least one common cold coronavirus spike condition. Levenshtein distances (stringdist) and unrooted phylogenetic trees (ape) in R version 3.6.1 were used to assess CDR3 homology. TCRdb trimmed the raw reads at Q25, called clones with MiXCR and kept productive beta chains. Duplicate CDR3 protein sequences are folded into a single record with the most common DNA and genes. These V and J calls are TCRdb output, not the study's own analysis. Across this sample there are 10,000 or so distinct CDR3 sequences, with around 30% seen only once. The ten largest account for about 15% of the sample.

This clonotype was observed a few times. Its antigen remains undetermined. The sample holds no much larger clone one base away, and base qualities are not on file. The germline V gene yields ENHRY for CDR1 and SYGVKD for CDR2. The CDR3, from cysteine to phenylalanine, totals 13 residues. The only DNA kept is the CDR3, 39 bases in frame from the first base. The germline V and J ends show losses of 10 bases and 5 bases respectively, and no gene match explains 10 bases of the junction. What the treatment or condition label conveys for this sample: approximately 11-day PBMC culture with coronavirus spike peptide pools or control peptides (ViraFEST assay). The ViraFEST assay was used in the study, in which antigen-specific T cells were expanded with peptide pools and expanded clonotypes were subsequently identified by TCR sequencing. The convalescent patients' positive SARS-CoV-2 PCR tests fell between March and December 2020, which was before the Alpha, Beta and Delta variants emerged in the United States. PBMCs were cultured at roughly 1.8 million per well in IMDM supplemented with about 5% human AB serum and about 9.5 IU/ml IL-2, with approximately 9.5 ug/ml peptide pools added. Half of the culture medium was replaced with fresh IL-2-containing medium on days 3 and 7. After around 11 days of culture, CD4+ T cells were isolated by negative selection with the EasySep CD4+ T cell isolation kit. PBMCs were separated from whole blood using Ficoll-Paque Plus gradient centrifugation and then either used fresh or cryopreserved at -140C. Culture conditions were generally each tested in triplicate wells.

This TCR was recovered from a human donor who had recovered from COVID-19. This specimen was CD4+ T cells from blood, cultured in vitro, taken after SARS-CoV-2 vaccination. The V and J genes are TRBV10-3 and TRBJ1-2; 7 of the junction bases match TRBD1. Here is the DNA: TGTGCCACAGGGCAGGGGGTAACGTATGGCTACACCTTC. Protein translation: CATGQGVTYGYTF.